The following is a T cell receptor beta chain sequence with its context. Its antigen is unknown. The data stem from a study of cytomegalovirus exposure and HLA in healthy donors. The study ran its PCR with 60 Vbeta and 13 Jbeta primers. The data were produced by immunoSEQ multiplex PCR, yet TCRdb's version contains in-frame clones alone and is incomplete. The data hold 100,000 to 150,000 clones, with less than 85% observed a single time. CDR1 MNHEY and CDR2 SMNVEV come from the germline V gene (reference sequence). The CDR3 length is 15 residues. Trimming at V came to 6 bases and at J to 5 bases, leaving 13 bases not matched to a gene. General observations from the study: For TCR beta chains, V- and J-gene trimming was later linked to a missense DCLRE1C variant. Analyzed later, association rates of TCRs varied across HLA loci, with DRB1 most and HLA-C fewest.

The source of this sequence is a man aged 18 to 30 in good health and CMV-seropositive. The chain joins TRBV27 to TRBJ2-7; 7 nucleotides align to TRBD1. Sequencing used PBMCs. The CDR3 reads CASRRIGTAGDEQYF. The CDR3 DNA reads TGTGCCAGCAGACGGATTGGGACAGCCGGGGACGAGCAGTACTTC.